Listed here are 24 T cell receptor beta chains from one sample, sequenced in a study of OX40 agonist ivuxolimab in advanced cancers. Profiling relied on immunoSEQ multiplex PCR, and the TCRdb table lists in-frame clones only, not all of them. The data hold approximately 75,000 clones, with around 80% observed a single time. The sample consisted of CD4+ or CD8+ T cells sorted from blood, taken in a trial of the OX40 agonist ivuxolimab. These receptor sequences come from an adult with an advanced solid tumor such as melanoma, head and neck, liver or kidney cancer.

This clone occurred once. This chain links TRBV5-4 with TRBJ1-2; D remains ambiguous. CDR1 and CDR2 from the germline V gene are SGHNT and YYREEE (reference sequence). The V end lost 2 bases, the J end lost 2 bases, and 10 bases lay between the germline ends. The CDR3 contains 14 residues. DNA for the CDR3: TGTGCCAGCAGCTTCGCCGGGAGGAACTATGGCTACACCTTC. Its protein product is CASSFAGRNYGYTF.

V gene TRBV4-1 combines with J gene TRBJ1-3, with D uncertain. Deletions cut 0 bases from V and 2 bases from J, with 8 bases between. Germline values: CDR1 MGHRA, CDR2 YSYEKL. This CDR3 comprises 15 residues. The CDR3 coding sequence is TGCGCCAGCAGCCAAGAGTGGACTACTGGAAACACCATATATTTT. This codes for CASSQEWTTGNTIYF.

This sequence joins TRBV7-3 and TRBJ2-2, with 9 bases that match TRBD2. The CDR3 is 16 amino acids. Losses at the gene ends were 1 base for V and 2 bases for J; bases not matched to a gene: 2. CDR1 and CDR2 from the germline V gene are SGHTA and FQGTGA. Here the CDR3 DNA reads TGTGCCAGCAGCTTAATGACTAGCGGTAACACCGGGGAGCTGTTTTTT. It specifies CASSLMTSGNTGELFF.

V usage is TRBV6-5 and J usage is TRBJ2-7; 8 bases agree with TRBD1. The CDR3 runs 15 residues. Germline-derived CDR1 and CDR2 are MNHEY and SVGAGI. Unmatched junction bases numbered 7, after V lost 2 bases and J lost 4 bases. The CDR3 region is CASSYPAGGKYEQYF. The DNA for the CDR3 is TGTGCCAGCAGTTACCCGGCAGGGGGCAAGTACGAGCAGTACTTC.

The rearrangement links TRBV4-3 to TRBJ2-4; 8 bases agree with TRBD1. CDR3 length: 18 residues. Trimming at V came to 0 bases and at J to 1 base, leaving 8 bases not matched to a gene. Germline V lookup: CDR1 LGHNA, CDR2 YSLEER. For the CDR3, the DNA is TGCGCCAGCAGCCAAGATCGCCGGGGACAGGCCGCCAAAAACATTCAGTACTTC. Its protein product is CASSQDRRGQAAKNIQYF.

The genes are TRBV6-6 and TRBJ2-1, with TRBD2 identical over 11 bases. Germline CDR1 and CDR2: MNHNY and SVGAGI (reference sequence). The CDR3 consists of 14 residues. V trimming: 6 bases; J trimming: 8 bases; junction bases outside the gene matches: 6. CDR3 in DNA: TGTGCCAGCAGGACGTCGGGACTAGCGGATGAGCAGTTCTTC. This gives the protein CASRTSGLADEQFF.

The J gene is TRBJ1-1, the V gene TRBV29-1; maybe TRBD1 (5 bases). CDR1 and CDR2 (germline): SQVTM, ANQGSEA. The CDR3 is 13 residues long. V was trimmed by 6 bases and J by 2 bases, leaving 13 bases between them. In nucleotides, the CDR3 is TGCAGCGTCCTCTTCCAGGGCAACACTGAAGCTTTCTTT. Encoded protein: CSVLFQGNTEAFF.

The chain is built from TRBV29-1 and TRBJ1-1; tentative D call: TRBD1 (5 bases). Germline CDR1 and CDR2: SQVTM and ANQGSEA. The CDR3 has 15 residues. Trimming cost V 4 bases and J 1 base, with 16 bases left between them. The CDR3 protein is CSVVTHPGANTEAFF. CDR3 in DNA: TGCAGCGTTGTGACTCACCCCGGGGCGAACACTGAAGCTTTCTTT. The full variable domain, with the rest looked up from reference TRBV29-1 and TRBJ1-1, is SAVISQKPSRDICQRGTSLTIQCQVDSQVTMMFWYRQQPGQSLTLIATANQGSEATYESGFVIDKFPISRPNLTFSTLTVSNMSPEDSSIYLCSVVTHPGANTEAFFGQGTRLTVV.

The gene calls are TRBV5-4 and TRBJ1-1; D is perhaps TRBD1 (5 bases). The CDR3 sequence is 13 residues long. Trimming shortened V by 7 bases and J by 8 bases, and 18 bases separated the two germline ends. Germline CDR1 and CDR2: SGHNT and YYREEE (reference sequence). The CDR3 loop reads CASPQLNGAEAFF. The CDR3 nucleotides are TGTGCCAGCCCCCAATTAAACGGGGCGGAAGCTTTCTTT.

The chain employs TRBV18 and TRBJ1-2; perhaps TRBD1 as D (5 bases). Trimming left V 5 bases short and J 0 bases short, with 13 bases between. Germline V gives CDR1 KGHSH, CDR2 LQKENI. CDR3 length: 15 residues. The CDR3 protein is CASSKGTGANYGYTF. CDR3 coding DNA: TGTGCCAGCTCAAAAGGGACCGGAGCTAACTATGGCTACACCTTC.

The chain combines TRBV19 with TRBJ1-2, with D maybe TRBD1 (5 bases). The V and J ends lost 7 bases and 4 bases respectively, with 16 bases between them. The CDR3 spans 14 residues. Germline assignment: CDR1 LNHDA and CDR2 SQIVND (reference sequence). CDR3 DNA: TGTGCCAGTACTGAGGGGCAGGTGTTCTATGGCTACACCTTC. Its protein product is CASTEGQVFYGYTF.

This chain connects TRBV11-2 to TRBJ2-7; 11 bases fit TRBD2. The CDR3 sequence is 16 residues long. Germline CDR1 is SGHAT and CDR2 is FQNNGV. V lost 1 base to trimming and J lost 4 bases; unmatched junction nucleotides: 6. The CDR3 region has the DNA TGTGCCAGCAGCTTAGTGTCTACTAGCGGGGGTTACGAGCAGTACTTC. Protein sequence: CASSLVSTSGGYEQYF.

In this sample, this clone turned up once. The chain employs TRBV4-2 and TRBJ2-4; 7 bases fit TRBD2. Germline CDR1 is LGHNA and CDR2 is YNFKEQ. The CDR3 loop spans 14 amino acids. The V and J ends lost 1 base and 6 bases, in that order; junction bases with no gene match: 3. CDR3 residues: CASSQGLAVNIQYF. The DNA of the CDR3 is TGTGCCAGCAGCCAAGGTCTAGCGGTAAACATTCAGTACTTC.

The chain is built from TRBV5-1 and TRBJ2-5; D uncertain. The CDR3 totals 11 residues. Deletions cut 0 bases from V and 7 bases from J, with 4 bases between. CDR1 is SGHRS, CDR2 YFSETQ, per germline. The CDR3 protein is CASSLDRTQYF. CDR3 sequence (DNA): TGCGCCAGCAGCTTGGATCGGACCCAGTACTTC.

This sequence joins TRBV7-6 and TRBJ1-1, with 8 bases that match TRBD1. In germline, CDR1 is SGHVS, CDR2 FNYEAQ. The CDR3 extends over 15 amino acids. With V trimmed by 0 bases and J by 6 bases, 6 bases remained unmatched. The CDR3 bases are TGTGCCAGCAGCTTAGCAGTGACAGGGGAGGCTGAAGCTTTCTTT. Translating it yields CASSLAVTGEAEAFF.

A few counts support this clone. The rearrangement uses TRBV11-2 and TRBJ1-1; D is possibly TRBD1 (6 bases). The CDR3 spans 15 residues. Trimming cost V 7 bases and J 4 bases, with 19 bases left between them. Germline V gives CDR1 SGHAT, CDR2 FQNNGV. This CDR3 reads CASTLGGTRGTEAFF. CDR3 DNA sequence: TGTGCCAGCACCCTGGGGGGGACACGCGGCACTGAAGCTTTCTTT.

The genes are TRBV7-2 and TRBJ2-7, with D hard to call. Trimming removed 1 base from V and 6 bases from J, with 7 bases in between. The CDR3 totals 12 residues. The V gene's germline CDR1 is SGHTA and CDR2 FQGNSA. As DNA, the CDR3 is TGTGCCAGCAGCTTAGGCTCATCCGAGCAGTACTTC. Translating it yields CASSLGSSEQYF.

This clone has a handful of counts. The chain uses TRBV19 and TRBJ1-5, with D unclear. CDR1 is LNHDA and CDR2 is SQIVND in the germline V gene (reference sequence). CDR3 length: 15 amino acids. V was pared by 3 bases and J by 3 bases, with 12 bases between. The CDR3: CASSIFRSDNQPQHF. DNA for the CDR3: TGTGCCAGTAGTATTTTCCGGTCTGACAATCAGCCCCAGCATTTT.

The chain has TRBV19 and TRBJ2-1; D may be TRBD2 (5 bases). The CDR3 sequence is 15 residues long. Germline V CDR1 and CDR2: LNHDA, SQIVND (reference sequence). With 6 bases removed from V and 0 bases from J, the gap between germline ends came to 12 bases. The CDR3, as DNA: TGTGCCAGTAGCACTCGGGCGGGCTCCTACAATGAGCAGTTCTTC. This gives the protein CASSTRAGSYNEQFF.

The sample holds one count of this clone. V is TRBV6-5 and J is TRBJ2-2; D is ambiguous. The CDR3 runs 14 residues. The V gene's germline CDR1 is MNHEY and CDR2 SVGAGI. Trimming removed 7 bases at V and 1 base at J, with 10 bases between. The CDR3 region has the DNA TGTGCCAGCAAATCCTCGAGGAACACCGGGGAGCTGTTTTTT. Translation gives CASKSSRNTGELFF.

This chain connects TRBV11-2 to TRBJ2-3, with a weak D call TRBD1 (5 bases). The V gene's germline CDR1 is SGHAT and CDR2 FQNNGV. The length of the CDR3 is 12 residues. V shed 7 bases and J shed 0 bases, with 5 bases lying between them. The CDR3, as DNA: TGTGCCAGCAAGGGGAGCACAGATACGCAGTATTTT. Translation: CASKGSTDTQYF.

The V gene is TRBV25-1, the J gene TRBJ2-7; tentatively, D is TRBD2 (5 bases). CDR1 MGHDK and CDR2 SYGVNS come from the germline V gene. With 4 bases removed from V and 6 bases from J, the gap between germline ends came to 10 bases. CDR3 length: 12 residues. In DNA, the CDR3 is TGTGCCAGCAGTGGAGGGTCCGGCGAGCAGTACTTC. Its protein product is CASSGGSGEQYF.

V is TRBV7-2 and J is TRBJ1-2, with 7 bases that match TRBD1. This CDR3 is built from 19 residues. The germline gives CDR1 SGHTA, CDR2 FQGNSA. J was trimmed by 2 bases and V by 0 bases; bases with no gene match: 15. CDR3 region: CASSLARVTGEISNYGYTF. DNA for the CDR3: TGTGCCAGCAGCTTAGCCCGGGTTACAGGGGAGATCTCAAACTATGGCTACACCTTC.

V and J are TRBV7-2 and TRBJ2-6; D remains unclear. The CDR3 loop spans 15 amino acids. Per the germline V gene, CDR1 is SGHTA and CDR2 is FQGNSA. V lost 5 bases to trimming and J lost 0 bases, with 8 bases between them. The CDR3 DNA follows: TGTGCCAGCAGCAGTAGCCCCTCTGGGGCCAACGTCCTGACTTTC. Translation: CASSSSPSGANVLTF.